Listed here are 12 T cell receptor beta chains from one sample, sequenced in a study of shared clonotypes between healthy human individuals. Clones were sequenced by immunoSEQ multiplex PCR, and TCRdb holds only the in-frame ones, with some missing. Among hundreds of thousands of clones listed, roughly 95% were seen once. The naive CD8 population came from CD45RO-negative cells selected for CCR7, without terminally differentiated effector memory CD45RA+ cells. The source material was naive CD8+ T cells sorted from blood. These receptors were taken from a woman in her 30s in good health.

This sequence joins TRBV7-8 and TRBJ2-7, with D maybe TRBD2 (5 bases). The CDR3 extends over 12 amino acids. Deletions cut 3 bases from V and 4 bases from J, with 7 bases between. Germline V gene data show CDR1 as SGHVS and CDR2 as FQNEAQ. The CDR3 region has the DNA TGTGCCAGCAGCTTGGAGGTGTACGAGCAGTACTTC. Its protein product is CASSLEVYEQYF.

This chain links TRBV13 with TRBJ2-2, with TRBD1 matching 8 bases. Germline loops: CDR1 PRHDT, CDR2 FYEKMQ (reference sequence). The CDR3 loop spans 16 amino acids. V gave up 3 bases and J gave up 0 bases; unmatched junction bases: 3. The chain's CDR3 is CASSFTGQANTGELFF. The CDR3, as DNA: TGTGCCAGCAGCTTCACGGGACAGGCGAACACCGGGGAGCTGTTTTTT.

The V and J genes are TRBV27 and TRBJ2-5; 12 positions match TRBD2. The length of the CDR3 is 16 residues. Germline V gene sequence: CDR1 MNHEY, CDR2 SMNVEV (reference sequence). J gave up 5 bases and V 3 bases, and 7 bases lay outside the gene matches. CDR3: CASSFEASGRAETQYF. In nucleotides, the CDR3 is TGTGCCAGCAGTTTCGAGGCTAGCGGGAGGGCCGAGACCCAGTACTTC.

V is TRBV5-4 and J is TRBJ1-2; TRBD1 matches at 11 bases. The CDR3 length is 16 residues. Germline CDR1 reads SGHNT; CDR2 reads YYREEE (reference sequence). The trim removed 4 bases at V and 5 bases at J, leaving 10 bases unmatched. The DNA of the CDR3 is TGTGCCAGCAGCCCTGCGGGGACAGGGGGAAGGTATGGCTACACCTTC. Amino acid sequence: CASSPAGTGGRYGYTF. Complete variable domain (other parts from reference TRBV5-4 and TRBJ1-2): ETGVTQSPTHLIKTRGQQVTLRCSSQSGHNTVSWYQQALGQGPQFIFQYYREEENGRGNFPPRFSGLQFPNYSSELNVNALELDDSALYLCASSPAGTGGRYGYTFGSGTRLTVV.

A single count supports this clone. The chain is built from TRBV5-6 and TRBJ2-7; TRBD1 aligns across 7 bases. The CDR3 loop spans 16 amino acids. The V and J ends lost 0 bases and 2 bases, in that order; junction bases with no gene match: 8. Germline CDR1 reads SGHDT; CDR2 reads YYEEEE. This CDR3 reads CASSLAPGTEAYEQYF. The CDR3 DNA reads as TGTGCCAGCAGCTTGGCCCCCGGGACAGAAGCCTACGAGCAGTACTTC.

The CDR3 reads CASSYETGGYEQYF. The CDR3 nucleotides read TGTGCCAGCAGTTACGAGACAGGGGGCTACGAGCAGTACTTC. The chain combines TRBV6-6 with TRBJ2-7, with TRBD1 matching over 9 bases. The CDR3 extends over 14 amino acids. Trimming cost V 2 bases and J 3 bases; bases outside gene matches: 2. Germline V gene lookup returns CDR1 MNHNY and CDR2 SVGAGI (reference sequence).

The chain carries TRBV4-1 and TRBJ2-6; 9 nucleotides agree with TRBD2. V trimming: 4 bases; J trimming: 2 bases; junction bases outside the gene matches: 0. CDR1 and CDR2 (germline): MGHRA, YSYEKL. The CDR3 has 15 residues. The CDR3 loop is CASSPSGTGANVLTF. The DNA of the CDR3 is TGCGCCAGCAGCCCTAGCGGGACTGGGGCCAACGTCCTGACTTTC.

The V call is TRBV29-1, the J call TRBJ1-1; maybe TRBD1 (5 bases). The CDR3 sequence is 15 residues long. V gave up 2 bases and J gave up 7 bases, with 20 bases separating them. Germline V gives CDR1 SQVTM, CDR2 ANQGSEA. CDR3 residues: CSVEKQGPLSGEAFF. Written as DNA, the CDR3 is TGCAGCGTTGAAAAGCAGGGTCCGCTTTCGGGTGAAGCTTTCTTT.

The chain combines TRBV28 with TRBJ2-7; TRBD1 aligns across 7 bases. Per the germline V gene, CDR1 is MDHEN and CDR2 is SYDVKM. Trimming took 6 bases from V and 5 from J; bases not matched to a gene: 4. There are 12 residues in the CDR3. The chain's CDR3 is CASRRDRDEQYF. In DNA, the CDR3 is TGTGCCAGCAGGCGAGACAGGGACGAGCAGTACTTC.

This chain joins TRBV27 and TRBJ2-7; TRBD1 agrees at 9 bases. Germline V gives CDR1 MNHEY, CDR2 SMNVEV (reference sequence). The V and J ends lost 8 bases and 3 bases, in that order; junction bases with no gene match: 8. This CDR3 comprises 14 residues. In nucleotides, the CDR3 is TGTGCCAGCGCTTCCGGGACAGGGAACTACGAGCAGTACTTC. Translated, it gives CASASGTGNYEQYF.

The chain is built from TRBV16 and TRBJ1-5; D is unclear. This CDR3 is 13 amino acids long. Between the trimmed V and J ends, which lost 0 bases and 5 bases, there was a span of 5 bases. CDR1 and CDR2 (germline): KGHSY, FQNENV. The CDR3 bases are TGTGCCAGCAGCCAATCATTAGATCAGCCCCAGCATTTT. Its protein product is CASSQSLDQPQHF.

The chain combines TRBV19 with TRBJ2-7; possibly TRBD1 for D (5 bases). Trimming took 4 bases from V and 2 from J, leaving 12 bases between them. Germline CDR1 LNHDA, CDR2 SQIVND (reference sequence). This CDR3 is built from 14 residues. This chain's CDR3 is CASSKPSDTYEQYF. CDR3 sequence (DNA): TGTGCCAGTAGTAAGCCCTCGGACACCTACGAGCAGTACTTC.